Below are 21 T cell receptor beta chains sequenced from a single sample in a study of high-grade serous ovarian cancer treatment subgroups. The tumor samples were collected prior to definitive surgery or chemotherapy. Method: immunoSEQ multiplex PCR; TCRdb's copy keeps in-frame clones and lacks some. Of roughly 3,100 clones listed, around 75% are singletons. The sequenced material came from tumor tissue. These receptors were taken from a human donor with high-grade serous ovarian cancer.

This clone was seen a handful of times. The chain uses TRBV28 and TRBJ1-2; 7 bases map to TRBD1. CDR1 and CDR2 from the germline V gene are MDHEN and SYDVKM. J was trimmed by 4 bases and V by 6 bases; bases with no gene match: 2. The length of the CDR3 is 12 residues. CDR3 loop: CASSRQGYGYTF. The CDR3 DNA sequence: TGTGCCAGCAGCAGACAGGGCTATGGCTACACCTTC.

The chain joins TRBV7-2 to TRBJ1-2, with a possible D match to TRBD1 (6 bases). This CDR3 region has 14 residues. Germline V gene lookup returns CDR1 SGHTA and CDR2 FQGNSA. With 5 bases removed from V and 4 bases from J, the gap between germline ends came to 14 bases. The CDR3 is CASSPPGGFYGYTF. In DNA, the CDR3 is TGTGCCAGCAGCCCTCCTGGGGGCTTCTATGGCTACACCTTC.

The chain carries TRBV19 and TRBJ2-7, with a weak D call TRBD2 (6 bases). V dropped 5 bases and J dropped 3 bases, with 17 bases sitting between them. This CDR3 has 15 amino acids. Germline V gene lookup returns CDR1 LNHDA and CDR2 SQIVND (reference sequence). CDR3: CASSPYSGQFYEQYF. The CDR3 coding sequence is TGTGCCAGTAGTCCTTATAGCGGACAATTCTACGAGCAGTACTTC. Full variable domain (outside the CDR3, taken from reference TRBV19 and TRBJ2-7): DGGITQSPKYLFRKEGQNVTLSCEQNLNHDAMYWYRQDPGQGLRLIYYSQIVNDFQKGDIAEGYSVSREKKESFPLTVTSAQKNPTAFYLCASSPYSGQFYEQYFGPGTRLTVT.

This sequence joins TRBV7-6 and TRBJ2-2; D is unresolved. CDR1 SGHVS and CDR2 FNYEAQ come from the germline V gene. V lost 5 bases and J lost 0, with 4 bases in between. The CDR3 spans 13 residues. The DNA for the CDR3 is TGTGCCAGCAGCCCCACGAACACCGGGGAGCTGTTTTTT. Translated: CASSPTNTGELFF.

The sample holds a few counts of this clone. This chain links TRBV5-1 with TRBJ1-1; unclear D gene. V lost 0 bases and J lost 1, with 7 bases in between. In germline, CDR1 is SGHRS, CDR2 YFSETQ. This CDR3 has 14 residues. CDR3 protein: CASSLAGQNTEAFF. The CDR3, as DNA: TGCGCCAGCAGCTTGGCCGGGCAGAACACTGAAGCTTTCTTT.

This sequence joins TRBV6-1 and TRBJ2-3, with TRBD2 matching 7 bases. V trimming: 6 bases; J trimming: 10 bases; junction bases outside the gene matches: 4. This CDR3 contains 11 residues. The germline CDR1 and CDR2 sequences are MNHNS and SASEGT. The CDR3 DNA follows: TGTGCCAGCAGGAGGGACTACGCGCAGTATTTT. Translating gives CASRRDYAQYF.

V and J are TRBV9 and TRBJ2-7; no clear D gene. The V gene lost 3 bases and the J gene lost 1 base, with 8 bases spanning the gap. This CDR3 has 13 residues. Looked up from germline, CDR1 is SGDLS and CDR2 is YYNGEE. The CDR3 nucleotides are TGTGCCAGCAGCGACGATCTTTCCTACGAGCAGTACTTC. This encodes CASSDDLSYEQYF.

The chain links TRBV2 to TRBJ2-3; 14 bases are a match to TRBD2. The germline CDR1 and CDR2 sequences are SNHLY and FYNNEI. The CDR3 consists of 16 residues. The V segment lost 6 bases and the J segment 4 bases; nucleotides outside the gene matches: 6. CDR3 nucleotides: TGTGCCAGCAGCAAGGGACTAGCGGGAGAGGCAGATACGCAGTATTTT. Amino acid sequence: CASSKGLAGEADTQYF.

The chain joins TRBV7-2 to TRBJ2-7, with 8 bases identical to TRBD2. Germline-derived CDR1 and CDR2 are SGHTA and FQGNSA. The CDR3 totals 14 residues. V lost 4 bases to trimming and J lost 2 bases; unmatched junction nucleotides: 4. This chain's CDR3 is CASSSAGGPYEQYF. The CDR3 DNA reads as TGTGCCAGCAGCTCTGCGGGAGGCCCCTACGAGCAGTACTTC.

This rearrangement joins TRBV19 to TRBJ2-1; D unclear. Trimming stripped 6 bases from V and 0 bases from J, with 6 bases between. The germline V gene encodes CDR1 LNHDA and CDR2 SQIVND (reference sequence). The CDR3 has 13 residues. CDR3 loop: CASRESSYNEQFF. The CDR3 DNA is TGTGCCAGTAGGGAAAGCTCCTACAATGAGCAGTTCTTC.

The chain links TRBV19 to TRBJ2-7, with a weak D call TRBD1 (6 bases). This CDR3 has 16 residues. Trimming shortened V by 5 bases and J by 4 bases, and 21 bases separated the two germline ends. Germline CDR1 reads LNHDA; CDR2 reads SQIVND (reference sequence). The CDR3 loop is CASSWTAQGGGYEQYF. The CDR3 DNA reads TGTGCCAGTAGTTGGACAGCCCAGGGTGGTGGATACGAGCAGTACTTC.

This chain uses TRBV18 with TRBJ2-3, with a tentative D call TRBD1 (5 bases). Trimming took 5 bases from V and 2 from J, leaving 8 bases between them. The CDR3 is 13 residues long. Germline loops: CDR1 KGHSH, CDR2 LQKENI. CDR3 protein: CASSGATTDTQYF. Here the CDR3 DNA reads TGTGCCAGCTCAGGGGCTACCACAGATACGCAGTATTTT.

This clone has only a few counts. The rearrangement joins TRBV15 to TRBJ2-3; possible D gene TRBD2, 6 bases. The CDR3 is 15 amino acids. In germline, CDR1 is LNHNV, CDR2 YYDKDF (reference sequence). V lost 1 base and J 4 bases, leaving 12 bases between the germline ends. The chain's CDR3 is CATSRGDSSADTQYF. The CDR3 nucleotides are TGTGCCACCAGCAGAGGGGACTCAAGCGCAGATACGCAGTATTTT.

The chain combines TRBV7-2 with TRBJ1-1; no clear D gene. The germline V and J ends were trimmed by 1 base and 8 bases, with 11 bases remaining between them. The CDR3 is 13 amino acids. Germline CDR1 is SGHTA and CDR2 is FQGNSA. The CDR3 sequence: CASSLEQQTEAFF. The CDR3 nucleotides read TGTGCCAGCAGCTTAGAACAACAGACGGAAGCTTTCTTT.

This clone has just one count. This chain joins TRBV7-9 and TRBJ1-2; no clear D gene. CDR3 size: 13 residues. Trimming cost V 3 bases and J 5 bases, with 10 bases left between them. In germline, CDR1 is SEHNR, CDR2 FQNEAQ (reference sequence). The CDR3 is CASSLAGKYGYTF. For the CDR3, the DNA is TGTGCCAGCAGCTTGGCCGGGAAATATGGCTACACCTTC.

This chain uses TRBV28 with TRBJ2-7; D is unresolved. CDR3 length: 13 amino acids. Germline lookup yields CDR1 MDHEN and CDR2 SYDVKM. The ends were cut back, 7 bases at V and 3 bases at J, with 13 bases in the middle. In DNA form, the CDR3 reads TGTGCCAGCACCCACGCGGAAGGCTACGAGCAGTACTTC. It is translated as CASTHAEGYEQYF.

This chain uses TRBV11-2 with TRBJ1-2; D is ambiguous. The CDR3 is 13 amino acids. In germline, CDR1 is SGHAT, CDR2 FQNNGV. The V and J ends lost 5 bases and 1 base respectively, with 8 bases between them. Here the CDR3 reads CASSPDRNYGYTF. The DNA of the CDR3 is TGTGCCAGCAGCCCGGACCGTAACTATGGCTACACCTTC.

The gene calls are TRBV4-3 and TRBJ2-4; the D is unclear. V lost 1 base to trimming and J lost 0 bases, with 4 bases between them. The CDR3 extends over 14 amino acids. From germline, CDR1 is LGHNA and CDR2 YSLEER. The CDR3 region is CASSQGVAKNIQYF. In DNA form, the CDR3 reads TGCGCCAGCAGCCAAGGTGTAGCCAAAAACATTCAGTACTTC.

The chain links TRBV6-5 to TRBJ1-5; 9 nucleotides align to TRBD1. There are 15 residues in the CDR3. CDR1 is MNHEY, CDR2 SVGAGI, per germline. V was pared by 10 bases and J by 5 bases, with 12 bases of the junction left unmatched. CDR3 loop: CATEDRDRVDQPQHF. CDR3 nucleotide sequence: TGTGCCACGGAAGACCGGGACAGGGTTGATCAGCCCCAGCATTTT.

CDR3 residues: CASRPSGRAGETQYF. CDR3 in DNA: TGCGCCAGCAGACCGAGCGGGAGGGCCGGGGAGACCCAGTACTTC. V and J are TRBV5-1 and TRBJ2-5, with 10 positions matching TRBD2. Looked up from germline, CDR1 is SGHRS and CDR2 is YFSETQ. With 5 bases clipped from V and 5 bases from J, the junction kept 9 bases outside the gene matches. The CDR3 loop spans 15 amino acids.

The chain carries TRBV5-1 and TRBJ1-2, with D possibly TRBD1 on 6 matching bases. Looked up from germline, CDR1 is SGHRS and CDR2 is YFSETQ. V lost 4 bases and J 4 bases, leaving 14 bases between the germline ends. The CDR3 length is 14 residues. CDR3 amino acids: CASSTGQSGYGYTF. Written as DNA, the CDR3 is TGCGCCAGCAGCACAGGACAGTCCGGCTATGGCTACACCTTC. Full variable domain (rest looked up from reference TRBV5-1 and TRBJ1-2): KAGVTQTPRYLIKTRGQQVTLSCSPISGHRSVSWYQQTPGQGLQFLFEYFSETQRNKGNFPGRFSGRQFSNSRSEMNVSTLELGDSALYLCASSTGQSGYGYTFGSGTRLTVV.